One and the same sample provided the 2 T cell receptor beta chains below, sequenced in a study of CD8 T cells in ankylosing spondylitis. Each CDR3 protein is one row after TCRdb ran MiXCR on the 5' RACE reads. The profile shows some 270,000 distinct CDR3 sequences, 18% of them singletons. Material: blood, either unsorted or a sorted T cell fraction (not recorded which). These receptors were obtained from a male donor with ankylosing spondylitis or in good health (not recorded which).

The chain has TRBV20-1 and TRBJ2-7, with 9 bases lining up with TRBD1. CDR1 and CDR2 from the germline V gene are DFQATT and SNEGSKA (reference sequence). The CDR3 covers 13 residues. After removal of 6 bases from V and 0 bases from J, the junction contained 3 bases not matched to a gene. Here the CDR3 reads CSARTGVSYEQYF. In DNA form, the CDR3 reads TGCAGTGCCCGGACAGGGGTCTCCTACGAGCAGTACTTC.

CDR3 loop: CASRPRDRGNTGELFF. CDR3 DNA sequence: TGTGCCAGCAGGCCCCGGGATAGAGGAAACACCGGGGAGCTGTTTTTT. V and J are TRBV6-1 and TRBJ2-2; possibly TRBD2 for D (5 bases). Per germline, CDR1 MNHNS and CDR2 SASEGT. The V and J ends lost 6 bases and 2 bases respectively, with 16 bases between them. CDR3 length: 16 residues.